This entry features one TCR beta chain sequence. Its antigen is unknown. TCRdb called the 5' RACE reads again in MiXCR, with one record for every CDR3 protein. The sample gives some 500,000 distinct CDR3 sequences, 22% of which show up once; about 0.99% is in the top ten. The CDR3 covers 14 residues. Germline lookup yields CDR1 LGHDT and CDR2 YNNKEL (reference sequence). The V gene lost 1 base and the J gene lost 4 bases, with 11 bases spanning the gap. This entry is derived from a study of identical twins. Study-level findings and limits: Insertions were fewer in abundant cord blood beta clonotypes, whereas memory repertoires showed none of this pattern.

All of the donors were Caucasians in good health. These data were also reused for a study on T cells expressing NK-cell markers. That paper adds: The CD3+CD56-NKG2C+ fraction of a few donors was also led by these clonotypes.

The sequenced sample consisted of CD4+ T cells sorted from blood. The receptor was isolated from a young woman in good health. The J gene is TRBJ2-7, the V gene TRBV3-1; tentative D call: TRBD1 (5 bases). The DNA for the CDR3 is TGTGCCAGCAGCCAAGGAGACAGCCGTTACGAGCAGTACTTC. It codes for CASSQGDSRYEQYF.